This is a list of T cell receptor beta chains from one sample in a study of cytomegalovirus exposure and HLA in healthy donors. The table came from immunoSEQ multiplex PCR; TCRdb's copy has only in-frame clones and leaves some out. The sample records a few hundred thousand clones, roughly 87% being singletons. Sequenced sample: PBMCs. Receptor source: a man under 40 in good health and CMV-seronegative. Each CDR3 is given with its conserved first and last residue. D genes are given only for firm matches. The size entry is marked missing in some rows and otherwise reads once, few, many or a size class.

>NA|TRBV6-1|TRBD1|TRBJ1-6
TGTGCCAGCAGTTCTGGACAGGGGAAGGATTCACCCCTCCACTTT
CASSSGQGKDSPLHF
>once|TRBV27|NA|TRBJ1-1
TGTGCCAGCAGTGTTAGGACGGGGACTGAAGCTTTCTTT
CASSVRTGTEAFF
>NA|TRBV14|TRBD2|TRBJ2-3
TGTGCCAGCAGCCCTAGGACTAGCATAGCAGATACGCAGTATTTT
CASSPRTSIADTQYF
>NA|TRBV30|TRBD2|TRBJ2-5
TGTGCCTGGAGTGTACCTCGACTAGCCCATGGAGAGACCCAGTACTTC
CAWSVPRLAHGETQYF
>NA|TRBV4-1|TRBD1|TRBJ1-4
TGCGCCAGCAGCCAAGGACAGGGGATCACAGCAACTAATGAAAAACTGTTTTTT
CASSQGQGITATNEKLFF
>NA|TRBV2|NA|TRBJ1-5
TGTGCCAGCAGTAGAACGAACAGGGTAGATAGAGGCAATCAGCCCCAGCATTTT
CASSRTNRVDRGNQPQHF
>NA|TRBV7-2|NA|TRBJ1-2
TGTGCCAGCAGCCTAAGACAGAGACATGGCTACACCTTC
CASSLRQRHGYTF
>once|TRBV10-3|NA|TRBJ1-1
TGTGCCATCAGGGCAGAGAACACTGAAGCTTTCTTT
CAIRAENTEAFF
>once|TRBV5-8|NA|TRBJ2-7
TGTGCCAGCAGCTTGGCTCCTCTCTACGAGCAGTACTTC
CASSLAPLYEQYF
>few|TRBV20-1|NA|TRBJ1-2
TGCAGTGCCGAGCCTTATGGCTACACCTTC
CSAEPYGYTF
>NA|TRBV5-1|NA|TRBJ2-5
TGCGCCAGCAGCGGGTTTTCTGGAGGAGAGACCCAGTACTTC
CASSGFSGGETQYF
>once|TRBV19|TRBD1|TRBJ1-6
TGTGCCAGTAGAGGGGAGGGACAGGGATATTCACCCCTCCACTTT
CASRGEGQGYSPLHF
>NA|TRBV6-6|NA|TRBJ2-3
TGTGCCAGCAGCTACCTCGATACGCAGTATTTT
CASSYLDTQYF
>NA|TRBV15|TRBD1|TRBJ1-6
TGTGCCACCAGCGCCTCAAAGGGGACAGCGGCACCCCTCCACTTT
CATSASKGTAAPLHF
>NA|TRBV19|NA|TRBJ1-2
TGTGCCAGTAGTACCATAGAGACAGGACCACAGTGGAACTATGGCTACACCTTC
CASSTIETGPQWNYGYTF
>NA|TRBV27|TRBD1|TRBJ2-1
TGTGCCAGCAGTGACACAGGGGTAGCCTCCTACAATGAGCAGTTCTTC
CASSDTGVASYNEQFF
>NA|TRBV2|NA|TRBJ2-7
TGTGCCAGCAGTGACCCCCTCCGGGTATCCTACGAGCAGTACTTC
CASSDPLRVSYEQYF
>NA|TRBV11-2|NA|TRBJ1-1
TGTGCCAGCAGCTTAGATGGCGGGGCAGGCACTGAAGCTTTCTTT
CASSLDGGAGTEAFF
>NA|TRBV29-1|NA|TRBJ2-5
TGCAGCATCCTCCCTCAAGAGACCCAGTACTTC
CSILPQETQYF
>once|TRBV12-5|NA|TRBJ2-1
TGTGCTAGTGTCCTTATCAGGGGTGAGCAGTTCTTC
CASVLIRGEQFF
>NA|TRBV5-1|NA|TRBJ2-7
TGCGCCAGCAGCCCCATGGGACGGGAGAGGGCCGAGCAGTACTTC
CASSPMGRERAEQYF
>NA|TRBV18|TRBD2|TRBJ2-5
TGTGCCAGCTCACCAACGGGACTAGCGGGGACTCCCCAAGAGACCCAGTACTTC
CASSPTGLAGTPQETQYF
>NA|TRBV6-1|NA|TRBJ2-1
TGTGCCAGCACGAGGGGGGGGGACAATGAGCAGTTCTTC
CASTRGGDNEQFF
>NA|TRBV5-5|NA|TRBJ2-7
TGTGCCAGCAGCTTTGGCACGACCTACGAGCAGTACTTC
CASSFGTTYEQYF
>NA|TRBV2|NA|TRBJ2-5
TGTGCCGGAGCCCACCCCGCCGCTCGGGAGACCCAGTACTTC
CAGAHPAARETQYF
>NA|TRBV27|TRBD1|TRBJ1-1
TGTGCCAGCAGTTTATCGGGGACAGGGGGATTGAACACTGAAGCTTTCTTT
CASSLSGTGGLNTEAFF